This T cell receptor (beta chain) comes out of a study of identical twins. The cDNA had a unique molecular identifier and a template-switch universal primer site. TCRdb fed the 5' RACE reads into MiXCR, producing one record per CDR3 protein. The table has about 530,000 distinct CDR3 sequences, approximately 16% seen once. This CDR3 region has 16 residues. Per germline, CDR1 LNHNV and CDR2 YYDKDF (reference sequence). V was pared by 1 base and J by 5 bases, with 6 bases of the junction left unmatched. This clonotype has just a few counts. These data were also filed under a second study, of yellow fever vaccine responses in identical twins.

The rearrangement links TRBV15 to TRBJ2-2; 8 positions agree with TRBD1. This clonotype was sampled from a woman younger than 35 in good health. Input material: CD4+ T cells sorted from blood. The CDR3: CATSRGVTGETGELFF. CDR3 DNA sequence: TGTGCCACCAGCAGAGGTGTGACAGGGGAAACCGGGGAGCTGTTTTTT.